These 18 T cell receptor beta chains were sequenced from one sample in a study of blood T cell repertoires in COVID-19. TCRdb's table, derived via immunoSEQ multiplex PCR, lists solely in-frame clones and lacks some. The table has 99,000 or so clones, 81% seen once. The sample was peripheral blood. These receptors originate from a man at least 80 years old with acute or convalescent COVID-19.

This clone showed up just a few times. The chain links TRBV5-4 to TRBJ2-3, with D tentatively TRBD2 (5 bases). The CDR3 runs to 16 residues. CDR1 is SGHNT, CDR2 YYREEE, per germline (reference sequence). V was clipped by 4 bases and J by 0 bases, with 15 bases between them. In nucleotides, the CDR3 is TGTGCCAGCAGCCCCATGGAGCGGATTAGCACAGATACGCAGTATTTT. This sequence encodes CASSPMERISTDTQYF.

This chain uses TRBV29-1 with TRBJ2-1; a possible D gene is TRBD1 (6 bases). The CDR3 consists of 15 residues. From germline, CDR1 is SQVTM and CDR2 ANQGSEA. The ends were cut back, 4 bases at V and 7 bases at J, with 20 bases in the middle. The CDR3 DNA is TGCAGCGTTGTTACGCCCCCGGACAGCCGAAATGAGCAGTTCTTC. Translated: CSVVTPPDSRNEQFF.

The chain carries TRBV28 and TRBJ1-2; D gene unclear. The germline V and J ends were trimmed by 6 bases and 0 bases, with 5 bases remaining between them. The CDR3 contains 12 residues. The germline V gene encodes CDR1 MDHEN and CDR2 SYDVKM. CDR3 sequence reads: CASRQTNYGYTF. The DNA of the CDR3 is TGTGCCAGCAGACAGACTAACTATGGCTACACCTTC.

V and J are TRBV28 and TRBJ2-5; 10 nucleotides match TRBD2. Germline trimming cut 7 bases from V and 2 bases from J; bases unmatched to any gene: 7. This CDR3 region has 15 residues. CDR1 is MDHEN, CDR2 SYDVKM, per germline. CDR3 residues: CASNLSGRPQETQYF. The CDR3 region has the DNA TGTGCCAGCAACCTTAGCGGGAGGCCACAAGAGACCCAGTACTTC.

This rearrangement joins TRBV2 to TRBJ1-1; TRBD1 is a possible D gene (5 bases). Trimming left V 2 bases short and J 2 bases short, with 6 bases between. Per germline, CDR1 SNHLY and CDR2 FYNNEI. The CDR3 has 13 residues. The DNA of the CDR3 is TGTGCCAGCAGTGAACAGGGCAACACTGAAGCTTTCTTT. Residues: CASSEQGNTEAFF.

The chain has TRBV28 and TRBJ1-2; D gene unclear. Germline V gives CDR1 MDHEN, CDR2 SYDVKM. CDR3 length: 15 amino acids. Trimming took 3 bases from V and 2 from J, leaving 13 bases between them. Here the CDR3 DNA reads TGTGCCAGCAGTTTCCCAAGTCGGTCAAACTATGGCTACACCTTC. This sequence encodes CASSFPSRSNYGYTF.

The chain joins TRBV7-9 to TRBJ2-4, with TRBD1 matching over 8 bases. Germline CDR1 reads SEHNR; CDR2 reads FQNEAQ (reference sequence). Trimming at V came to 5 bases and at J to 0 bases, leaving 6 bases not matched to a gene. The CDR3 loop spans 16 amino acids. The CDR3 region is CASSPMDRVAKNIQYF. CDR3 DNA: TGTGCCAGCAGCCCTATGGACAGGGTAGCCAAAAACATTCAGTACTTC.

The genes are TRBV3-1 (or the pseudogene TRBV3-2) and TRBJ2-7, with TRBD2 identical over 15 bases. V was pared by 1 base and J by 5 bases, with 3 bases of the junction left unmatched. Germline V lookup: CDR1 LGHDT, CDR2 YNNKEL (reference sequence). This CDR3 has 16 amino acids. DNA for the CDR3: TGTGCCAGCAGCCAAGGGACTAGCGGGAGGGCGGACGAGCAGTACTTC. It translates to CASSQGTSGRADEQYF.

This clone has only a few counts. The chain joins TRBV20-1 to TRBJ2-7, with TRBD2 as a possible D gene (5 bases). The length of the CDR3 is 13 residues. In germline, CDR1 is DFQATT, CDR2 SNEGSKA (reference sequence). V gave up 3 bases and J gave up 0 bases, with 9 bases separating them. CDR3 sequence (DNA): TGCAGTGCTAGTCGCCGGGACTCCTACGAGCAGTACTTC. Translated, it gives CSASRRDSYEQYF.

Only a few counts were recorded for this clone. The rearrangement joins TRBV10-2 to TRBJ1-6, with TRBD1 matching 7 bases. The CDR3 is made up of 15 amino acids. V dropped 6 bases and J dropped 6; count of bases not matched to a gene: 8. Germline-derived CDR1 and CDR2 are WSHSY and SAAADI. CDR3 nucleotide sequence: TGCGCCAGCAGGGGACGAGAGGGGGCTAATTCACCCCTCCACTTT. It encodes CASRGREGANSPLHF.

The rearrangement links TRBV5-1 to TRBJ1-3, with D unresolved. The CDR3 spans 17 residues. Per germline, CDR1 SGHRS and CDR2 YFSETQ. The V and J ends lost 0 bases and 0 bases respectively, with 13 bases between them. The CDR3 bases are TGCGCCAGCAGCTTGGCTCCACAGCCCAACTCTGGAAACACCATATATTTT. Amino acids: CASSLAPQPNSGNTIYF.

This clone turned up a few times. This chain links TRBV29-1 with TRBJ2-7, with 9 bases aligning to TRBD1. CDR1 is SQVTM, CDR2 ANQGSEA, per germline. This CDR3 has 15 amino acids. After removal of 4 bases from V and 7 bases from J, the junction contained 14 bases not matched to a gene. CDR3 bases: TGCAGCGTTGTCTCCCGCGGGACAGGGTTTGGGGAGCAGTACTTC. Translated: CSVVSRGTGFGEQYF.

This chain connects TRBV7-9 to TRBJ2-3; 7 bases are a match to TRBD1. This CDR3 comprises 13 residues. The germline V gene encodes CDR1 SEHNR and CDR2 FQNEAQ (reference sequence). J gave up 8 bases and V 5 bases, and 7 bases lay outside the gene matches. The CDR3 loop reads CASSLGPGGTQYF. DNA of the CDR3: TGTGCCAGCAGCCTAGGTCCAGGGGGTACGCAGTATTTT.

This clone was seen more than once but under ten times. The chain employs TRBV20-1 and TRBJ2-7; 8 bases fit TRBD1. In germline, CDR1 is DFQATT, CDR2 SNEGSKA (reference sequence). Trimming cost V 2 bases and J 12 bases; bases outside gene matches: 6. This CDR3 has 11 amino acids. CDR3 protein: CSARPAGTGYF. The CDR3 DNA reads TGCAGTGCTAGACCCGCGGGGACAGGGTACTTC.

J is TRBJ1-1 and V is TRBV6-5, with D unclear. Trimming took off 5 bases at V and 5 bases at J, with 15 bases between the two ends. CDR1 is MNHEY, CDR2 SVGAGI, per germline. CDR3 length: 14 residues. The CDR3 loop is CASSPVPLRTEAFF. In nucleotides, the CDR3 is TGTGCCAGCAGTCCAGTCCCCCTGAGGACTGAAGCTTTCTTT.

The chain employs TRBV7-2 and TRBJ2-5; D not certain. The CDR3 spans 17 residues. Trimming took 5 bases from V and 4 from J, leaving 23 bases between them. Germline CDR1 SGHTA, CDR2 FQGNSA. CDR3 residues: CASSKLGAPVRVETQYF. The CDR3 nucleotides read TGTGCCAGCAGCAAGCTTGGAGCTCCAGTTCGGGTAGAGACCCAGTACTTC.

The gene calls are TRBV30 and TRBJ1-1; D perhaps matches TRBD1 (6 bases). V was shortened by 4 bases and J by 5 bases, with 17 bases between the two germline ends. This CDR3 comprises 14 residues. The germline gives CDR1 GTSNPN, CDR2 SVGIG (reference sequence). CDR3 sequence reads: CAWKGPGVRTEAFF. The CDR3 DNA is TGTGCCTGGAAGGGCCCAGGGGTGAGGACTGAAGCTTTCTTT.

About this clone: At one end the junction does not follow the germline gene, possibly because of a read error. V gene TRBV29-1 combines with J gene TRBJ2-7; 10 nucleotides line up with TRBD2. The CDR3 extends over 13 amino acids. Germline loops: CDR1 SQVTM, CDR2 ANQGSEA. CDR3 DNA: TGCAGCGTTGGGGGGACCGGGACTAGCGTACCGCGCTTC. This gives the protein CSVGGTGTSVPRF.